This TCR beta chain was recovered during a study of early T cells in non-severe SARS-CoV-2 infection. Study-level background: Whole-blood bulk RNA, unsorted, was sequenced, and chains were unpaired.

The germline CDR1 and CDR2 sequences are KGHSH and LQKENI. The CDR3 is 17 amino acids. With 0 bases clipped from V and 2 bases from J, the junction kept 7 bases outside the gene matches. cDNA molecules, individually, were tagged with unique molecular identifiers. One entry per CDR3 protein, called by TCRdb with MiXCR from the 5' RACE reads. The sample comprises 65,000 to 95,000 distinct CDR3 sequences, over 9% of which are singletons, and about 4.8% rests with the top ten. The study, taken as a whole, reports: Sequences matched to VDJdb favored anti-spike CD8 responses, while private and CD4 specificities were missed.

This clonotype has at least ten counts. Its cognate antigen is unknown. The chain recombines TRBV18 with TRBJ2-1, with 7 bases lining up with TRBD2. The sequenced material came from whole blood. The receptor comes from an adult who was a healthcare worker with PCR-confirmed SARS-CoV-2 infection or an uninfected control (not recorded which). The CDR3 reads CASSPPFGGITYNEQFF. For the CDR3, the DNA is TGTGCCAGCTCACCACCGTTCGGGGGGATCACCTACAATGAGCAGTTCTTC.